These 3 T cell receptor beta chains came from one sample sequenced in a study of cytomegalovirus exposure and HLA in healthy donors. This PCR relied on a set of 60 Vbeta primers and 13 Jbeta primers. Assay: immunoSEQ multiplex PCR; the TCRdb copy retains only in-frame clones and omits some. Of 100,000 to 150,000 clones listed, 81% were seen once; the top ten hold approximately 4%. Sequencing was performed on PBMCs. Receptors were obtained from a man in his late teens or twenties in good health and CMV-seropositive.

V usage is TRBV5-5 and J usage is TRBJ2-7; D is possibly TRBD1 (6 bases). V was cut by 0 bases and J by 9 bases, with 13 bases left in between. This CDR3 has 13 amino acids. Germline CDR1 SGHKS, CDR2 YYEKEE (reference sequence). CDR3 sequence: CASSLEQGVRQYF. CDR3 bases: TGTGCCAGCAGCTTGGAACAGGGTGTTAGGCAGTACTTC.

The V call is TRBV6-1, the J call TRBJ1-2, with 11 positions matching TRBD1. CDR1 and CDR2 from the germline V gene are MNHNS and SASEGT. The CDR3 contains 14 residues. V lost 7 bases to trimming and J lost 2 bases; unmatched junction nucleotides: 3. The CDR3 nucleotides are TGTGCCAGCACTCGGGACAGGGGGAACTATGGCTACACCTTC. Its protein is CASTRDRGNYGYTF.

This sequence joins TRBV10-2 and TRBJ2-1, with unresolved D. Germline-derived CDR1 and CDR2 are WSHSY and SAAADI. V gave up 6 bases and J gave up 10 bases, with 13 bases separating them. The CDR3 covers 12 residues. As DNA, the CDR3 is TGCGCCAGCAGCGGAGACTTGGTGGAGCAGTTCTTC. Amino acids: CASSGDLVEQFF.